A selection of T cell receptor beta chains follows, all from one sample in a study of OX40 agonist ivuxolimab in advanced cancers. Only in-frame clones appear in the TCRdb table, and some are missing; sequencing was by immunoSEQ multiplex PCR. The sample contains 48,000 or so clones, 81% of which appear only once. The sequencing here drew on CD4+ or CD8+ T cells sorted from blood, taken in a trial of the OX40 agonist ivuxolimab. The receptors here all came from an adult with an advanced solid tumor such as melanoma, head and neck, liver or kidney cancer. Each CDR3 is given with its conserved first and last residue. Fields, in order: CDR3 DNA, CDR3 protein, clone size, V gene, D gene, J gene. A D gene is named only where the DNA matches it firmly. Not every row has a clone size; where given, it reads once, few, many or a size class.

TGTGCCAGCAGCTTGGAACCGGGGGGCGCAGCTAATGAAAAACTGTTTTTT	CASSLEPGGAANEKLFF	NA	TRBV5-6	NA	TRBJ1-4
TGCGCCAGCAGTGCCCTACTCGGGACCTACGAGCAGTACTTC	CASSALLGTYEQYF	NA	TRBV10-1	NA	TRBJ2-7
TGCGCCAGCAGCGCGGGACTAGCGGGAGTCGATGAGCAGTTCTTC	CASSAGLAGVDEQFF	NA	TRBV5-1	TRBD2	TRBJ2-1
TGTGCCAGCAGCTCCGGAGTCCTCCCGGAGCAGTACTTC	CASSSGVLPEQYF	NA	TRBV7-2	NA	TRBJ2-5
TGTGCCAGCAGCTTTTTATCCCTAGCGGGGAGTGGGGTCAGAGATACGCAGTATTTT	CASSFLSLAGSGVRDTQYF	NA	TRBV7-7	TRBD2	TRBJ2-3
TGTGCCAGCAGCTTCCGGGACAGGGGCACAGATACGCAGTATTTT	CASSFRDRGTDTQYF	NA	TRBV5-5	TRBD1	TRBJ2-3
TGTGCCAGCAGCTTAGATAATCAGCCCCAGCATTTT	CASSLDNQPQHF	NA	TRBV7-2	NA	TRBJ1-5
TGTGCCAGCAGTTTGATGTGGGTGGACACTGAAGCTTTCTTT	CASSLMWVDTEAFF	few	TRBV2	NA	TRBJ1-1
NA	CASSVGQGARSF	few	TRBV11-3	NA	TRBJ2-7
TGCGCCAGCAGCGCATCCGGGACAGTCTATGGCTACACCTTC	CASSASGTVYGYTF	NA	TRBV5-1	TRBD1	TRBJ1-2
TGTGCCTGGAGTGGACAGTACGAGCAGTACTTC	CAWSGQYEQYF	NA	TRBV30	NA	TRBJ2-7
TGTGCCAGGCCGGACGGGACATCGTACTCCTACGAGCAGTACTTC	CARPDGTSYSYEQYF	NA	TRBV6-5	NA	TRBJ2-7
TGTGCCAGCAGTTTCTATAGCGGATCCTACGAGCAGTACTTC	CASSFYSGSYEQYF	NA	TRBV27	NA	TRBJ2-7
TGTGCCAGCAGCAGAACAGGGGGAGAGGTGGGCACAGATACGCAGTATTTT	CASSRTGGEVGTDTQYF	NA	TRBV14	TRBD1	TRBJ2-3
TGTGCCAGCGGGGTCGGGACCACCTTCGCGGATGAGCAGTTCTTC	CASGVGTTFADEQFF	NA	TRBV7-7	NA	TRBJ2-1
TGTGCCTGGAGCGACCAGGACAGGGGATTTTCTAGTGAAAAACTGTTTTTT	CAWSDQDRGFSSEKLFF	NA	TRBV30	TRBD1	TRBJ1-4
TGTGCCAGCAGCCAAGATGACTGGGGCAAGAGCTCCTACAATGAGCAGTTCTTC	CASSQDDWGKSSYNEQFF	NA	TRBV4-2	NA	TRBJ2-1
TGTGCCAGCAGTTACGGGGGGGGAAATCAGCCCCAGCATTTT	CASSYGGGNQPQHF	NA	TRBV6-6	NA	TRBJ1-5
TGTGCCAGCAGTAAACTAGTTTTCGGGGCAGATACGCAGTATTTT	CASSKLVFGADTQYF	NA	TRBV28	NA	TRBJ2-3
TGTGCCAGCAGCTTAGCCGAGGGACTACACTCTGAAGCTTTCTTT	CASSLAEGLHSEAFF	NA	TRBV7-9	NA	TRBJ1-1
TGTGCCAGCAGACGACTAGTCTACGAGCAGTACTTC	CASRRLVYEQYF	NA	TRBV27	NA	TRBJ2-7
TGTGCCAGCGGGACGCCTACCTGGGAGACCCAGTACTTC	CASGTPTWETQYF	once	TRBV5-4	NA	TRBJ2-5
TGTGCCAGCCTAAAGGAGATATTAAACTATGGCTACACCTTC	CASLKEILNYGYTF	NA	TRBV6-1	NA	TRBJ1-2
TGCGCCAGCAGTGCCTCGGAAGTAACTGAAGCTTTCTTT	CASSASEVTEAFF	NA	TRBV10-1	NA	TRBJ1-1
TGCGCCAGCAGCCAAGATCAACTAGGAAACTACAATGAGCAGTTCTTC	CASSQDQLGNYNEQFF	NA	TRBV4-3	NA	TRBJ2-1
TGTGCCAGCAGCTTAGGGGGGAATTATCCCGAGCAGTACTTC	CASSLGGNYPEQYF	NA	TRBV6-5	NA	TRBJ2-7
TGTGCCAGCAGTGCGATCGTCAATTCACCCCTCCACTTT	CASSAIVNSPLHF	NA	TRBV6-4	NA	TRBJ1-6
TGTGCCAGCAGCTTAAACAGTGGGACTAGCGGGACCCACGAGCAGTACTTC	CASSLNSGTSGTHEQYF	NA	TRBV7-2	TRBD2	TRBJ2-7
TGTGCCAGCAGTTATGGCAGGGATTTTTACGAGCAGTACTTC	CASSYGRDFYEQYF	NA	TRBV6-5	NA	TRBJ2-7
TGTGCCAGCAGTTTATCCGGGAGTAGTCAGCCCCAGCATTTT	CASSLSGSSQPQHF	NA	TRBV27	NA	TRBJ1-5
TGTGCCAGTAGTCCGGCCAGAGCGGGGGCGACTGGCTACACCTTC	CASSPARAGATGYTF	NA	TRBV19	NA	TRBJ1-2
TGCAGCGTTTTGGGAGCGGGAGGGCCTAATTACGAGCAGTACTTC	CSVLGAGGPNYEQYF	NA	TRBV29-1	TRBD2	TRBJ2-7
TGCAGCGTTGTTGGCCTCCAAGAGACCCAGTACTTC	CSVVGLQETQYF	NA	TRBV29-1	NA	TRBJ2-5
TGTGCCAGCAGCCTATCGACTAGCGGGGGGCAAGAGACCCAGTACTTC	CASSLSTSGGQETQYF	NA	TRBV7-2	TRBD2	TRBJ2-5
TGCGCCAGCAGCCAAGAAGGTACAGGGTCTTTGGTTTCGGATACGCAGTATTTT	CASSQEGTGSLVSDTQYF	NA	TRBV4-1	NA	TRBJ2-3
TGTGCCAGCAGCTTGGGGTGGTCTGATACGCAGTATTTT	CASSLGWSDTQYF	NA	TRBV7-7	NA	TRBJ2-3
TGTGCCAGTAGTCCTACCGAGGACAGGGCCACCTACGAGCAGTACTTC	CASSPTEDRATYEQYF	NA	TRBV19	TRBD1	TRBJ2-7
TGTGCCAGTAGTATAATGGGGGGTCAATACTACGAGCAGTACTTC	CASSIMGGQYYEQYF	NA	TRBV19	NA	TRBJ2-7
TGTGCCAGCAGCTTGAGAGGAGGGCACTACGAGCAGTACTTC	CASSLRGGHYEQYF	few	TRBV11-3	NA	TRBJ2-7
TGTGCCAGCAGTCCTGGGAAGCCCCAGCATTTT	CASSPGKPQHF	few	TRBV6-1	NA	TRBJ1-5
TGTGCCTGGAGTGACCTTTCCGGGACTTCTTCCTACAATGAGCAGTTCTTC	CAWSDLSGTSSYNEQFF	NA	TRBV30	NA	TRBJ2-1
TGTGCCAGCAGCTCGGGACGGTCTAATGAAAAACTGTTTTTT	CASSSGRSNEKLFF	NA	TRBV7-9	NA	TRBJ1-4
TGTGCCAGCAGTCTTGGGGTTACAGATACGCAGTATTTT	CASSLGVTDTQYF	NA	TRBV14	NA	TRBJ2-3
TGTGCCAGCCGACTTGGACGGAACCAAGAGACCCAGTACTTC	CASRLGRNQETQYF	NA	TRBV27	NA	TRBJ2-5
TGTGCCAGCAGTTACGGACAGGGTGCTTACACCTTC	CASSYGQGAYTF	NA	TRBV6-6	TRBD1	TRBJ1-2
TGTGCCAGCAGCTTGACCACTAGCGGGGCCAATTGGAAAGAGACCCAGTACTTC	CASSLTTSGANWKETQYF	NA	TRBV5-6	TRBD2	TRBJ2-5
TGCGCCAGCAGTGAGGCCTTGGCGGAGGTGAGGTACAATGAGCAGTTCTTC	CASSEALAEVRYNEQFF	NA	TRBV10-2	NA	TRBJ2-1
TGTGCCAGCTCAGAATCGAACACCGGGGAGCTGTTTTTT	CASSESNTGELFF	NA	TRBV18	NA	TRBJ2-2
TGTGCCAGCAGCTTAGTCAGGGGGCCGAACTACGAGCAGTACTTC	CASSLVRGPNYEQYF	once	TRBV7-2	TRBD1	TRBJ2-7
TGCGCCAGCAGCTTGGCTGGCGTCGGTGGCTACACCTTC	CASSLAGVGGYTF	NA	TRBV5-1	NA	TRBJ1-2
TGTGCCAGCGGCGGGGAGGGGCTCCAGCATTTT	CASGGEGLQHF	NA	TRBV28	NA	TRBJ1-5
TGTGCCAGCTCACCTCAAACGGGACAGGCGTACGAGCAGTACTTC	CASSPQTGQAYEQYF	NA	TRBV18	TRBD1	TRBJ2-7
TGTGCCAGCTCACCACGGGGGGACAGCTCCTACGAGCAGTACTTC	CASSPRGDSSYEQYF	NA	TRBV18	NA	TRBJ2-7
TGTGCCAGCAGTGAAGCAAATCCGACTAGCGGGAGGGGGCAGTACTTC	CASSEANPTSGRGQYF	NA	TRBV6-1	TRBD2	TRBJ2-5